This TCR beta chain was obtained from a study of T cell repertoires in cytomegalovirus infection. Study results and caveats: The ex vivo response was dominated by HLA-C-restricted CMV-specific TCR beta clonotypes.

One entry per CDR3 protein, called by TCRdb with MiXCR from the reads. Of around 430,000 distinct CDR3 sequences in the sample, about 42% were seen once. This clonotype has a single count. Its antigen remains unknown. This specimen consisted of cultured PBMCs, obtained from culture after CMV antigen stimulation. The sequence was collected from a human donor in good health (CMV status not recorded). Some clones in this sample may be carry-over from other donors' samples.

The CDR3 is CASRPAGTGTYEQYF. As DNA, the CDR3 is TGTGCCAGCAGACCCGCCGGGACAGGAACCTACGAGCAGTACTTC. This chain connects TRBV28 to TRBJ2-7; the match to TRBD1 covers 8 bases. Germline V gene data show CDR1 as MDHEN and CDR2 as SYDVKM. This CDR3 has 15 amino acids. With V trimmed by 6 bases and J by 2 bases, 9 bases remained unmatched.